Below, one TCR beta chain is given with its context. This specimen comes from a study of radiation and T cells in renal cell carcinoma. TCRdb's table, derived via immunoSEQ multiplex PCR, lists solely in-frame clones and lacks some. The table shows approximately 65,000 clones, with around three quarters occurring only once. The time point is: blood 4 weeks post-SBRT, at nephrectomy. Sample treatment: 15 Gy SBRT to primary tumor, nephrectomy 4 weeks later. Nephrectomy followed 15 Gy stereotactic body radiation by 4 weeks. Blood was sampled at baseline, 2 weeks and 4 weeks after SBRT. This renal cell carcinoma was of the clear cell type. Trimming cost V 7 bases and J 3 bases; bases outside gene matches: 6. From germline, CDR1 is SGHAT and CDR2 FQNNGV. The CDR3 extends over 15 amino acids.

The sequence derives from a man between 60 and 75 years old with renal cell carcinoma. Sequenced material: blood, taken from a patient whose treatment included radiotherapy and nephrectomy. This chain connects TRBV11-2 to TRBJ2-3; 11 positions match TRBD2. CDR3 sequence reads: CASTKLAGATDTQYF. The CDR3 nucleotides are TGTGCCAGCACCAAACTAGCGGGAGCAACAGATACGCAGTATTTT.